Each of the 13 T cell receptor beta chains below was sequenced from the same sample in a study of vaccination and CD4 T cells after COVID-19. Antigens for these TCRs are unknown. As to treatment: roughly 10-day PBMC culture with coronavirus spike peptide pools or control peptides (ViraFEST assay). Scientists ran DNA taken from cultured CD4+ T cells through the Oncomine TCR Beta short-read assay for sequencing. One entry per CDR3 protein results from TCRdb running MiXCR on the PCR reads. Here the sample spans roughly 19,000 distinct CDR3 sequences, roughly 64% being singletons. Sequenced sample: CD4+ T cells from blood, cultured in vitro. The receptors come from a human donor who had recovered from COVID-19.

CDR3: CASSAGYTIYF. As DNA, the CDR3 is TGTGCCAGCAGTGCGGGATACACCATATATTTT. The V gene is TRBV28, the J gene TRBJ1-3; no firm D call. The V gene lost 5 bases and the J gene lost 8 bases, with 7 bases spanning the gap. Germline loops: CDR1 MDHEN, CDR2 SYDVKM. CDR3 size: 11 residues.

The chain joins TRBV27 to TRBJ2-3, with 7 positions matching TRBD1. V lost 3 bases to trimming and J lost 3 bases; unmatched junction nucleotides: 6. This CDR3 is 15 amino acids long. CDR1 MNHEY and CDR2 SMNVEV come from the germline V gene (reference sequence). CDR3 loop: CASSFTQGSTDTQYF. As DNA, the CDR3 is TGTGCCAGCAGTTTTACACAGGGGTCGACAGATACGCAGTATTTT.

This CDR3 is CSATGTSSYEQYF. The CDR3 region has the DNA TGCAGTGCTACAGGTACTAGCTCCTACGAGCAGTACTTC. The chain combines TRBV20-1 with TRBJ2-7; a possible D gene is TRBD2 (5 bases). Germline V gene data show CDR1 as DFQATT and CDR2 as SNEGSKA (reference sequence). The CDR3 sequence is 13 residues long. V gave up 4 bases and J gave up 0 bases, with 10 bases separating them.

This clonotype was seen a few times. CDR3 region: CSARDGQGAFLTADTQYF. The CDR3 DNA reads as TGCAGTGCTAGAGACGGACAGGGGGCGTTTTTAACAGCAGATACGCAGTATTTT. The chain links TRBV20-1 to TRBJ2-3; TRBD1 matches 11 bases. This CDR3 region has 18 residues. Germline CDR1 DFQATT, CDR2 SNEGSKA (reference sequence). V was clipped by 0 bases and J by 4 bases; unmatched bases: 12.

Only a few counts were recorded for this clonotype. V is TRBV6-1 and J is TRBJ1-2; D not certain. Germline-derived CDR1 and CDR2 are MNHNS and SASEGT. The CDR3 is made up of 14 amino acids. V lost 0 bases to trimming and J lost 8 bases, with 13 bases between them. The CDR3, as DNA: TGTGCCAGCAGTGAAGCGGTCAGACATAGCGGCTACACCTTC. This translates into CASSEAVRHSGYTF.

This chain uses TRBV27 with TRBJ1-6, with a weak D call TRBD1 (6 bases). Trimming stripped 5 bases from V and 3 bases from J, with 14 bases between. The CDR3 has 16 residues. The V gene's germline CDR1 is MNHEY and CDR2 SMNVEV (reference sequence). CDR3 protein: CASSLSGHRYNSPLHF. The CDR3 DNA follows: TGTGCCAGCAGTCTTTCGGGACACCGCTATAATTCACCCCTCCACTTT.

The genes are TRBV28 and TRBJ2-3, with TRBD2 matching 10 bases. After removal of 6 bases from V and 6 bases from J, the junction contained 6 bases not matched to a gene. The germline gives CDR1 MDHEN, CDR2 SYDVKM. The length of the CDR3 is 14 residues. CDR3 protein: CASRLAGLEDTQYF. The CDR3 bases are TGTGCCAGCAGACTAGCGGGATTGGAGGATACGCAGTATTTT.

This chain uses TRBV5-1 with TRBJ1-1; no clear D. Germline loops: CDR1 SGHRS, CDR2 YFSETQ. The length of the CDR3 is 15 residues. Deletions cut 0 bases from V and 6 bases from J, with 15 bases between. The CDR3 nucleotides are TGCGCCAGCAGCTTGGTGTTTTCGGCGTCGGCTGAAGCTTTCTTT. Protein sequence: CASSLVFSASAEAFF.

This sequence joins TRBV19 and TRBJ2-2, with D perhaps matching TRBD1 or TRBD2 (5 bases each). The CDR3 totals 14 residues. In germline, CDR1 is LNHDA, CDR2 SQIVND (reference sequence). With 0 bases removed from V and 5 bases from J, the gap between germline ends came to 7 bases. The chain's CDR3 is CASSIDWGTGELFF. The CDR3 DNA is TGTGCCAGTAGTATAGATTGGGGGACCGGGGAGCTGTTTTTT.

This clonotype was observed once. This chain uses TRBV7-8 with TRBJ1-5, with D perhaps TRBD1 (5 bases). The V gene lost 5 bases and the J gene lost 3 bases, with 14 bases spanning the gap. The CDR3 sequence is 15 residues long. Germline V gene lookup returns CDR1 SGHVS and CDR2 FQNEAQ. The CDR3 loop is CASSPVGQSNQPQHF. The CDR3 bases are TGTGCCAGCAGCCCGGTGGGGCAATCCAATCAGCCCCAGCATTTT.

This clonotype has only a few counts. The chain recombines TRBV7-2 with TRBJ1-2; tentatively, D is TRBD1 (5 bases). The CDR3 contains 13 residues. The germline V gene encodes CDR1 SGHTA and CDR2 FQGNSA. The V end was cut by 6 bases, the J end by 6 bases, with 14 bases between. CDR3 residues: CASRPQGRDGYTF. The DNA for the CDR3 is TGTGCCAGCAGACCCCAGGGAAGGGATGGCTACACCTTC.

This clonotype is a singleton in its sample. This rearrangement joins TRBV5-4 to TRBJ2-5; weak D call: TRBD1 (5 bases). The germline gives CDR1 SGHNT, CDR2 YYREEE (reference sequence). Trimming removed 0 bases at V and 1 base at J, with 7 bases between. The length of the CDR3 is 14 residues. The CDR3 DNA is TGTGCCAGCAGCTTGGTTCAGGGCCAAGAGACCCAGTACTTC. This codes for CASSLVQGQETQYF. Drawing the rest from reference TRBV5-4 and TRBJ2-5, the complete variable domain is ETGVTQSPTHLIKTRGQQVTLRCSSQSGHNTVSWYQQALGQGPQFIFQYYREEENGRGNFPPRFSGLQFPNYSSELNVNALELDDSALYLCASSLVQGQETQYFGPGTRLLVL.

This clonotype was picked up a small number of times. J is TRBJ2-1 and V is TRBV24-1; 7 bases are shared with TRBD2. V was clipped by 2 bases and J by 4 bases; unmatched bases: 7. Germline lookup yields CDR1 KGHDR and CDR2 SFDVKD. This CDR3 has 16 residues. This chain's CDR3 is CATSDSASGGYNEQFF. CDR3 nucleotide sequence: TGTGCCACCAGTGATTCGGCTAGCGGAGGGTACAATGAGCAGTTCTTC.